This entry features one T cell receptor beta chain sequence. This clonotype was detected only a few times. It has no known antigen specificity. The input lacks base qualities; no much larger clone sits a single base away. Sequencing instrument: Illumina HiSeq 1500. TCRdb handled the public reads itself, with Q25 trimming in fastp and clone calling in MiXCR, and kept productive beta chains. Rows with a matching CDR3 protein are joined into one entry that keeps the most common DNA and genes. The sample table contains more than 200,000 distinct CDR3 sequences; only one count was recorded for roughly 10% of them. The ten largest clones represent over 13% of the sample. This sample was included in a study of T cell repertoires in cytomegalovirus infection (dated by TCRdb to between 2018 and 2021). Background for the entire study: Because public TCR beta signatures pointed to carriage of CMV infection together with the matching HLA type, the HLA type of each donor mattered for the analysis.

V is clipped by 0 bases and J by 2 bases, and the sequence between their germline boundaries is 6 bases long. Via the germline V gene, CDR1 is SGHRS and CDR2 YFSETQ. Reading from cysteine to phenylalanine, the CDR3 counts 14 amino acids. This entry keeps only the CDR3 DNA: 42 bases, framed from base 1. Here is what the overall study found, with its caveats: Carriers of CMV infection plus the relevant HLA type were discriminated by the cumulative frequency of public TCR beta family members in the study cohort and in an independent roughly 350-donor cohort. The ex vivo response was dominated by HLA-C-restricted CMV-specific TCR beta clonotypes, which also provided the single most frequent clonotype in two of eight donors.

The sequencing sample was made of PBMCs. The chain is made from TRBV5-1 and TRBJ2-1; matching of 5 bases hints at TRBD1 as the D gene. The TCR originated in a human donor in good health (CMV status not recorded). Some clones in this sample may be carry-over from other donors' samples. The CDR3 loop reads CASSLGTPYNEQFF. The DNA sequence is TGCGCCAGCAGCTTGGGGACACCCTACAATGAGCAGTTCTTC.